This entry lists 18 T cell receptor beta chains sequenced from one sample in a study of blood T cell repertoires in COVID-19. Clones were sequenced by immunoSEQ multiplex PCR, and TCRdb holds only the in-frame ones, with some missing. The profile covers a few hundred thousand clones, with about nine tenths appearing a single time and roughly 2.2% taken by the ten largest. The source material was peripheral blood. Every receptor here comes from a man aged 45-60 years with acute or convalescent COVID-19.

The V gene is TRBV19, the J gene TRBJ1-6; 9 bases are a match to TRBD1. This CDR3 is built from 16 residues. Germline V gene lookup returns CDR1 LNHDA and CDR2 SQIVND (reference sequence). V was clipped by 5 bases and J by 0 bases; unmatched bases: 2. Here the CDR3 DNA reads TGTGCCAGTAGTCTGGACAGGGGCTCCTATAATTCACCCCTCCACTTT. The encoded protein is CASSLDRGSYNSPLHF.

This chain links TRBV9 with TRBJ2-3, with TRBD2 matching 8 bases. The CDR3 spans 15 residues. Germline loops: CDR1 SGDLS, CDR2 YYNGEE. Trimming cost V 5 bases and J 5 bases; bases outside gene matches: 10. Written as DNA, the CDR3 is TGTGCCAGCAGGGCTTGGGGACTAGTGAGAGATACGCAGTATTTT. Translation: CASRAWGLVRDTQYF.

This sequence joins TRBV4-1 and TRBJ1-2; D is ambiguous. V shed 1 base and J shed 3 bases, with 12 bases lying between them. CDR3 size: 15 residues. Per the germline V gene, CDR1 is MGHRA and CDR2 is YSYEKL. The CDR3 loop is CASSQGAGRDYGYTF. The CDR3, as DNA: TGCGCCAGCAGCCAAGGGGCCGGTCGAGACTATGGCTACACCTTC.

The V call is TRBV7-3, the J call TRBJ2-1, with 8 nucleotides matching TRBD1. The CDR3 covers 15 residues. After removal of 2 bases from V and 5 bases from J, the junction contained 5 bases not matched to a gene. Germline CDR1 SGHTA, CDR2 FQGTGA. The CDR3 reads CASSLGGDRHNEQFF. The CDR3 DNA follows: TGTGCCAGCAGCTTAGGTGGGGACAGGCACAATGAGCAGTTCTTC. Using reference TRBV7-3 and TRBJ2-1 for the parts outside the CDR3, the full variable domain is GAGVSQTPSNKVTEKGKYVELRCDPISGHTALYWYRQSLGQGPEFLIYFQGTGAADDSGLPNDRFFAVRPEGSVSTLKIQRTERGDSAVYLCASSLGGDRHNEQFFGPGTRLTVL.

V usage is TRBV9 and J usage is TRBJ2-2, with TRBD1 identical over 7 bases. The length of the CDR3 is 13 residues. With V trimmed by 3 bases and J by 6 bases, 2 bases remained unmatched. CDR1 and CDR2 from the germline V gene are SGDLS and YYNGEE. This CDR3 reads CASSARGPGELFF. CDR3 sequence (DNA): TGTGCCAGCAGCGCGAGGGGGCCCGGGGAGCTGTTTTTT.

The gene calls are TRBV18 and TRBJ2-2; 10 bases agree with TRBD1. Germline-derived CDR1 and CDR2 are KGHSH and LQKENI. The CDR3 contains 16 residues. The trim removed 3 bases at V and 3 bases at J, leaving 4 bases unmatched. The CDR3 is CASSPETGGYTGELFF. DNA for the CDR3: TGTGCCAGCTCACCGGAGACAGGGGGCTACACCGGGGAGCTGTTTTTT.

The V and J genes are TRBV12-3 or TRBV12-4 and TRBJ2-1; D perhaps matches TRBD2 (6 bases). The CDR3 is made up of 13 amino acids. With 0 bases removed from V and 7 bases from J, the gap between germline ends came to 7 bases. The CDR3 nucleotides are TGTGCCAGCAGTTTAGCGGAGGGGAATGAGCAGTTCTTC. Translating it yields CASSLAEGNEQFF.

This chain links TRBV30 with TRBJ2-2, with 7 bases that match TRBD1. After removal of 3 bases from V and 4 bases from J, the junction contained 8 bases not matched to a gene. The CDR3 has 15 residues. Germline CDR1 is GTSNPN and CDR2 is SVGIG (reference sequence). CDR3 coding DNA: TGTGCCTGGAGGGGAAAGGGGGCCGGCACCGGGGAGCTGTTTTTT. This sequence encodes CAWRGKGAGTGELFF.

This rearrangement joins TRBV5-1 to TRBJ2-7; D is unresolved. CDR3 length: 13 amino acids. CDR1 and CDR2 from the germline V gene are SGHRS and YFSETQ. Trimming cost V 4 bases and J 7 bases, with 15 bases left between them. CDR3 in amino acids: CASSPDPHKEQYF. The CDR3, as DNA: TGCGCCAGCAGCCCTGATCCCCACAAAGAGCAGTACTTC. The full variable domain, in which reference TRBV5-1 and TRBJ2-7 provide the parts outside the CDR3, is KAGVTQTPRYLIKTRGQQVTLSCSPISGHRSVSWYQQTPGQGLQFLFEYFSETQRNKGNFPGRFSGRQFSNSRSEMNVSTLELGDSALYLCASSPDPHKEQYFGPGTRLTVT.

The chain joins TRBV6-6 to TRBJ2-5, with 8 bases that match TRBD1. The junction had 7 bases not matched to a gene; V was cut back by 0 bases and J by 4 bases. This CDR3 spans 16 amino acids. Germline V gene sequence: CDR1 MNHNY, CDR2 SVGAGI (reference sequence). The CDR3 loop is CASSYSTGGDGETQYF. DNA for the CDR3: TGTGCCAGCAGTTACTCAACAGGGGGAGACGGAGAGACCCAGTACTTC.

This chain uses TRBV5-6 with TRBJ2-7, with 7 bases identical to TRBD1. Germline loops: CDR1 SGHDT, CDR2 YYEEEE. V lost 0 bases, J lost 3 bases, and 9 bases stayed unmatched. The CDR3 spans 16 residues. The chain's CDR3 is CASSLAWDSGFYEQYF. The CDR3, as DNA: TGTGCCAGCAGCTTGGCGTGGGACAGCGGTTTCTACGAGCAGTACTTC.

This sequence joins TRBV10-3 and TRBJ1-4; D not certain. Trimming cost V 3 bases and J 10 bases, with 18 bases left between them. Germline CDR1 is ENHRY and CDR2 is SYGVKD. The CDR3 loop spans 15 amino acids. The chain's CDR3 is CAISDPLTRFGKLFF. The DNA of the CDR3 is TGTGCCATCAGTGACCCCCTTACGAGGTTTGGAAAACTGTTTTTT.

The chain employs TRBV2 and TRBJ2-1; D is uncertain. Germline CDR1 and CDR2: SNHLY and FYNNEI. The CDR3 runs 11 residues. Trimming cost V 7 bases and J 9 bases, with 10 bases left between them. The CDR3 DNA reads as TGTGCCAGCAATACAGACGGTGAGCAGTTCTTC. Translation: CASNTDGEQFF. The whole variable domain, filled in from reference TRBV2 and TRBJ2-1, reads EPEVTQTPSHQVTQMGQEVILRCVPISNHLYFYWYRQILGQKVEFLVSFYNNEISEKSEIFDDQFSVERPDGSNFTLKIRSTKLEDSAMYFCASNTDGEQFFGPGTRLTVL.

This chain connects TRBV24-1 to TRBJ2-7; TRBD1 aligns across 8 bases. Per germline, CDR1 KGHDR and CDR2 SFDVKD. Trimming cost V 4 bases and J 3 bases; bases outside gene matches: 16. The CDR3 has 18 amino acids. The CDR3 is CATSDASPTGDILYEQYF. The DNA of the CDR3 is TGTGCCACCAGTGACGCCTCCCCGACAGGGGACATCCTCTACGAGCAGTACTTC.

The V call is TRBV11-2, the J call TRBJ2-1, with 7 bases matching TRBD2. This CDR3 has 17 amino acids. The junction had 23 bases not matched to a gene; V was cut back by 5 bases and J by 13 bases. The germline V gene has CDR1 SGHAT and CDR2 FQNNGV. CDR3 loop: CASSGLAGVSDRVLQFF. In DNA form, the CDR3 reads TGTGCCAGCAGCGGGTTGGCGGGAGTATCCGATAGGGTGCTACAGTTCTTC.

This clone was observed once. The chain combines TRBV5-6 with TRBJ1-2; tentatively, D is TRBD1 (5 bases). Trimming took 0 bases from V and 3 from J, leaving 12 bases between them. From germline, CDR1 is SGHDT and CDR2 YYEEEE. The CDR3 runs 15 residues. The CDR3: CASSLGQGRDYGYTF. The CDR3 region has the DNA TGTGCCAGCAGCTTGGGGCAGGGTCGAGACTATGGCTACACCTTC.

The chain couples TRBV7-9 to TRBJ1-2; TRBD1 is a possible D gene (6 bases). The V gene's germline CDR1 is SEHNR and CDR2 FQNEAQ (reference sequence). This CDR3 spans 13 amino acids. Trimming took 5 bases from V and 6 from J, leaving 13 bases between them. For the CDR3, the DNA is TGTGCCAGCAGCCGCCGAGGGGGGGATGGCTACACCTTC. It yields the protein CASSRRGGDGYTF.

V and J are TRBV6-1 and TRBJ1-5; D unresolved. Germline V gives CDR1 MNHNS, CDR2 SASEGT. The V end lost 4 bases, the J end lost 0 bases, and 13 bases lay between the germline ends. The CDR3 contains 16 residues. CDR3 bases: TGTGCCAGCAGTGTGGTTACAGCATATAGCAATCAGCCCCAGCATTTT. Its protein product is CASSVVTAYSNQPQHF.